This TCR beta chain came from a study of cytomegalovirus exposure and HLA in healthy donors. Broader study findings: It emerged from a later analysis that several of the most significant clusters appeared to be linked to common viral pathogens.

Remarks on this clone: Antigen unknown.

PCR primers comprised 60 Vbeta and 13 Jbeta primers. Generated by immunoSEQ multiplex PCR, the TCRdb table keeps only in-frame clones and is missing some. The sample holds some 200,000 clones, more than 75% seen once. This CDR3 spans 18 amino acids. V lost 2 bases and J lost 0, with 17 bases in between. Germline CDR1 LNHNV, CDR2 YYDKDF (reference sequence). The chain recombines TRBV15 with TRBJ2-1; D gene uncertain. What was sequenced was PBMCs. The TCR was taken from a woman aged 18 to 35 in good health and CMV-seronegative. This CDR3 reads CATSRLPLPPSSYNEQFF. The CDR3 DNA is TGTGCCACCAGCAGACTGCCATTACCCCCGAGCTCCTACAATGAGCAGTTCTTC.